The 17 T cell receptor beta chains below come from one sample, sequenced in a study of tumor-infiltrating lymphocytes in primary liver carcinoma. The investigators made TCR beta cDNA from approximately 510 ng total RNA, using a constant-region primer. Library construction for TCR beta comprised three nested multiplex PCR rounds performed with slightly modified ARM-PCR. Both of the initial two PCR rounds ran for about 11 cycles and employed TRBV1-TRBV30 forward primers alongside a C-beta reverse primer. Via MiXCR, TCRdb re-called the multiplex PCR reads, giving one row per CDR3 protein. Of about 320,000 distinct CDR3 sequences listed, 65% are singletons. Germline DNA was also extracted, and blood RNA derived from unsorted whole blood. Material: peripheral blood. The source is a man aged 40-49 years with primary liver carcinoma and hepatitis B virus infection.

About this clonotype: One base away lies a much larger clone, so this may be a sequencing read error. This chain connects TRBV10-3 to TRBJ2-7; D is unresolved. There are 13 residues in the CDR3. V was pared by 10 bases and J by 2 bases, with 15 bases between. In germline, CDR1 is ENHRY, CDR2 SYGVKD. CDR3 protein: CATAKTTTYEQYF. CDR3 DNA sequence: TGTGCCACCGCTAAGACCACAACCTACGAGCAGTACTTC.

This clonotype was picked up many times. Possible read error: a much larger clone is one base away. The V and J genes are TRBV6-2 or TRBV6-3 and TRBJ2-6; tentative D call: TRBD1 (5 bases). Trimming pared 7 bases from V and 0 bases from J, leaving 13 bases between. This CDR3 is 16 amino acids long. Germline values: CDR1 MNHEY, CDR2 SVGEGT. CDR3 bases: TGTGCCAGCAAACAGGACCGAAACTCTGGGGCCAACGTCCTGACTTTC. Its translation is CASKQDRNSGANVLTF.

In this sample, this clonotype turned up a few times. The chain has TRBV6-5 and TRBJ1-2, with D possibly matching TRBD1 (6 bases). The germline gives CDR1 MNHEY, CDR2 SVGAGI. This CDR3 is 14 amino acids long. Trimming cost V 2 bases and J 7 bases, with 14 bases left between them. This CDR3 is CASSYAGQFTGYTF. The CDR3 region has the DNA TGTGCCAGCAGTTACGCCGGACAGTTTACTGGCTACACCTTC.

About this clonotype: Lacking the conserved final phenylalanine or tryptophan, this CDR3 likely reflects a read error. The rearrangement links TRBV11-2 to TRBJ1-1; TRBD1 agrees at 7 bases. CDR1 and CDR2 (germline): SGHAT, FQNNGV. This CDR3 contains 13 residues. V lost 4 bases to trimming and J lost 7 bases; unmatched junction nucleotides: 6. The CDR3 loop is CASSSQGGREAFL. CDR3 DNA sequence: TGTGCCAGCAGCTCTCAGGGGGGGCGTGAAGCTTTCCTT.

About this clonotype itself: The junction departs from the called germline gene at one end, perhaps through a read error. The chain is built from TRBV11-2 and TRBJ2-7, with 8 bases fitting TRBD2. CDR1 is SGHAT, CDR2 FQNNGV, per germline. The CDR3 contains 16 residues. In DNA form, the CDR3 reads TGTGCCAGCAGCTATACTGAAGCGGGAGCCTCCCACGAGCAGTACTTC. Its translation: CASSYTEAGASHEQYF.

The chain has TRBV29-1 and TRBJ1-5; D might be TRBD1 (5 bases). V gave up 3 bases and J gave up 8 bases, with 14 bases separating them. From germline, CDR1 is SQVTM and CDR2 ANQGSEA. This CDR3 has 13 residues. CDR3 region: CSVEAGPDEPQHF. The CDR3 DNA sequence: TGCAGCGTTGAGGCGGGACCCGATGAGCCCCAGCATTTT.

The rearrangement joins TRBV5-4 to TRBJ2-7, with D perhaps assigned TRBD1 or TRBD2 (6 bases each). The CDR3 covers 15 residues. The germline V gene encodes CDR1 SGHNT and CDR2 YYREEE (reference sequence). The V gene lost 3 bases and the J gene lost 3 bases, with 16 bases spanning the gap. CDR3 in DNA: TGTGCCAGCAGCTCCGGGACGGGGGCGAGCTACGAGCAGTACTTC. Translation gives CASSSGTGASYEQYF.

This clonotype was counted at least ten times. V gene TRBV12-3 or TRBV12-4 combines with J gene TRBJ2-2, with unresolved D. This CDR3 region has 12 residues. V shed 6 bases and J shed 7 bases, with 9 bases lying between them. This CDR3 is CASRELIGELFF. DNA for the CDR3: TGTGCCAGCAGGGAGCTGATCGGGGAGCTGTTTTTT.

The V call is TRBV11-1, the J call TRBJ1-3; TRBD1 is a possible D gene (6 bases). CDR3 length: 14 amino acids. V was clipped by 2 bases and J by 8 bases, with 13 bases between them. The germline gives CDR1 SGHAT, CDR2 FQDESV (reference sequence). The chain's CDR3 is CASSLPGTLDTIYF. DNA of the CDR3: TGTGCCAGCAGCTTACCAGGGACATTGGACACCATATATTTT.

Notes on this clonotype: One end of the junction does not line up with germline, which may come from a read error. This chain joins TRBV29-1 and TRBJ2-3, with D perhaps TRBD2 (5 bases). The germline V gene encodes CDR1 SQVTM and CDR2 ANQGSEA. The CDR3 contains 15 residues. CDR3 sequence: CSVVCTGKSTDTQYF. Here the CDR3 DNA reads TGCAGCGTGGTCTGTACGGGGAAGAGCACAGATACGCAATATTTT.

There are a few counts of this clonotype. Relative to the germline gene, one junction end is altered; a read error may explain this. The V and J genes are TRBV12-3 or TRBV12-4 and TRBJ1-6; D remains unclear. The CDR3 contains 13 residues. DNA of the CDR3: TGTGCCGGCAGTCCCAAACCTAATTCACCCCTCCACTTT. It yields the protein CAGSPKPNSPLHF.

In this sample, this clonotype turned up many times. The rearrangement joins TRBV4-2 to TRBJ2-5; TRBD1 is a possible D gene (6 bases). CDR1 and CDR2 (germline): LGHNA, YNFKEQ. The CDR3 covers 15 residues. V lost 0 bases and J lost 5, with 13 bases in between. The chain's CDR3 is CASSQDPGEWETQYF. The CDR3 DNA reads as TGTGCCAGCAGCCAAGATCCAGGGGAGTGGGAGACCCAGTACTTC.

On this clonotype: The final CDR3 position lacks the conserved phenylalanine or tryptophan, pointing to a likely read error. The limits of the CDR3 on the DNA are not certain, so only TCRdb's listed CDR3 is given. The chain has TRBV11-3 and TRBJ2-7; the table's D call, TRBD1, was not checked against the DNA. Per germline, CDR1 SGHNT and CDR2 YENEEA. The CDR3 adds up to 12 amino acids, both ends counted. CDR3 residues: CASSRDSYERYS.

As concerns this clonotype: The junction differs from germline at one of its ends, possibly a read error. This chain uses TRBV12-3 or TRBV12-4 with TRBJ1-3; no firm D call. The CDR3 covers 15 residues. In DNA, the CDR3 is TGTGACAGCATACTAAGTGGGTTGGCTGGAGACACCATATATTTT. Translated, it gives CDSILSGLAGDTIYF.

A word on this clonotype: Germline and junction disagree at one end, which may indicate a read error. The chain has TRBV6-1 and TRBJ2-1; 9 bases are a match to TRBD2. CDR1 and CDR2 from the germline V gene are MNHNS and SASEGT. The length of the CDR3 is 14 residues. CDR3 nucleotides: TGTACCAGCAGTGAACTAGCGGGTATGAATGAGCAGTTATTC. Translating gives CTSSELAGMNEQLF.

CDR3 sequence (DNA): TGTGCCAGCAGACCCGAGGGGATGAACACTGAAGCTTTCTTT. Encoded protein: CASRPEGMNTEAFF. The rearrangement joins TRBV6-6 to TRBJ1-1, with a tentative D call TRBD1 (5 bases). Per germline, CDR1 MNHNY and CDR2 SVGAGI (reference sequence). V was shortened by 6 bases and J by 0 bases, with 11 bases between the two germline ends. This CDR3 contains 14 residues.

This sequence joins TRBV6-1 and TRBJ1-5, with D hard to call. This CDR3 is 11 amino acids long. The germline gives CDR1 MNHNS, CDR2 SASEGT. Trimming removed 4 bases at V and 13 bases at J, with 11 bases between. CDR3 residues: CASSVEKAQHF. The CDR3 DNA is TGTGCCAGCAGTGTGGAAAAGGCTCAGCATTTT.